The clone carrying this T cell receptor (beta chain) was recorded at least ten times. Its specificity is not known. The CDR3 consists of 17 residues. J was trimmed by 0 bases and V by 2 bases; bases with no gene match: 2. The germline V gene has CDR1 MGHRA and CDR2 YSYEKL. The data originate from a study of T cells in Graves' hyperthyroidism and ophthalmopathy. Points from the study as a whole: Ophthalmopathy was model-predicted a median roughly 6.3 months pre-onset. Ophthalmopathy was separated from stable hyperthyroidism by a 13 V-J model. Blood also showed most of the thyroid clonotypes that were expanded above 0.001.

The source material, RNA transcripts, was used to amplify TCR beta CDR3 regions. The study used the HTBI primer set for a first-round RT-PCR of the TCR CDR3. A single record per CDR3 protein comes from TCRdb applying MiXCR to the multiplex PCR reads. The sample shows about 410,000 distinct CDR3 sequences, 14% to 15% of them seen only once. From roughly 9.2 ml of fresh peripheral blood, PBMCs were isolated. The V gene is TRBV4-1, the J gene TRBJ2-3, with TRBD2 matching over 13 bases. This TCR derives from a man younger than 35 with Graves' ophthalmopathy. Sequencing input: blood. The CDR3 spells CASSQSTSGGSTDTQYF. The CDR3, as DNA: TGCGCCAGCAGCCAATCGACTAGCGGGGGGAGCACAGATACGCAGTATTTT.